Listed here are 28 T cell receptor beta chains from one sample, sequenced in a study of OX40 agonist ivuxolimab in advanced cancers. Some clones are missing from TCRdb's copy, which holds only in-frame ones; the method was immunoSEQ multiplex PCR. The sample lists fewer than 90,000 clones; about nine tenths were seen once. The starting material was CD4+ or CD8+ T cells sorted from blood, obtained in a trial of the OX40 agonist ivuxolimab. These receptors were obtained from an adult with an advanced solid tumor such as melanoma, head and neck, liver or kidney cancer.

CDR3 residues: CASSFHRGQGYGYTF. Here the CDR3 DNA reads TGTGCCAGCAGTTTCCACAGGGGGCAAGGCTATGGCTACACCTTC. The genes are TRBV28 and TRBJ1-2; TRBD1 agrees at 9 bases. J was trimmed by 4 bases and V by 3 bases; bases with no gene match: 6. The CDR3 contains 15 residues. Germline V gives CDR1 MDHEN, CDR2 SYDVKM.

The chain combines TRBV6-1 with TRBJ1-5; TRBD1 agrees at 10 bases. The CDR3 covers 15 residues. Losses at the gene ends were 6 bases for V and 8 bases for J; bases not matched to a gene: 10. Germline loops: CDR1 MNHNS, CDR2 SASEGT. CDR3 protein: CASRGGDRGSEPQHF. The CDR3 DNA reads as TGTGCCAGCAGGGGGGGGGACAGGGGAAGTGAGCCCCAGCATTTT.

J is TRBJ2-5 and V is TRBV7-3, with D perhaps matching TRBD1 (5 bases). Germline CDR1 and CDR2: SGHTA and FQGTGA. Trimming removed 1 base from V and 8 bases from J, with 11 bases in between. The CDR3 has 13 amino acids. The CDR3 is CASSLSREGTQYF. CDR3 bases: TGTGCCAGCAGCTTAAGCAGGGAAGGAACCCAGTACTTC. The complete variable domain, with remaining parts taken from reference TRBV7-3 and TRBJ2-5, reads GAGVSQTPSNKVTEKGKYVELRCDPISGHTALYWYRQSLGQGPEFLIYFQGTGAADDSGLPNDRFFAVRPEGSVSTLKIQRTERGDSAVYLCASSLSREGTQYFGPGTRLLVL.

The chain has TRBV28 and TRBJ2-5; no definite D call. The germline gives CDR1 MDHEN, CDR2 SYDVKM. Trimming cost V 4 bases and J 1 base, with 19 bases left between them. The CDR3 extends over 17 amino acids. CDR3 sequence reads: CASSSSLYRRGQETQYF. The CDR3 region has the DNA TGTGCCAGCAGTTCTTCACTCTACCGGAGAGGCCAAGAGACCCAGTACTTC. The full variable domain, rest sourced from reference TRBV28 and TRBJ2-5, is DVKVTQSSRYLVKRTGEKVFLECVQDMDHENMFWYRQDPGLGLRLIYFSYDVKMKEKGDIPEGYSVSREKKERFSLILESASTNQTSMYLCASSSSLYRRGQETQYFGPGTRLLVL.

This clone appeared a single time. This CDR3 reads CASSRSSGTYNEQFF. DNA for the CDR3: TGCGCCAGCAGCCGGAGTAGCGGGACCTACAATGAGCAGTTCTTC. The chain recombines TRBV4-1 with TRBJ2-1, with 8 bases identical to TRBD2. CDR3 length: 15 amino acids. V was clipped by 4 bases and J by 2 bases; unmatched bases: 4. The germline V gene has CDR1 MGHRA and CDR2 YSYEKL.

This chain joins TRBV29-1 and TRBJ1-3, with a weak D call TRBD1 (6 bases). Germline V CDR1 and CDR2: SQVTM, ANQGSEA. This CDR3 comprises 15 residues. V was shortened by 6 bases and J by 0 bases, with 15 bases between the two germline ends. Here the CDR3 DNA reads TGCAGCGTCACATATGGACAGTACTCTGGAAACACCATATATTTT. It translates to CSVTYGQYSGNTIYF.

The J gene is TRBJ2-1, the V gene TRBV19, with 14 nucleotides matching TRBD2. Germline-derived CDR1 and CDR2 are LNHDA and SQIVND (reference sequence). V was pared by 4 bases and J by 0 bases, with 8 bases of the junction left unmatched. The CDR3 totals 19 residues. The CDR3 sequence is CASSRYGLAGGFSYNEQFF. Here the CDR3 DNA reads TGTGCCAGTAGTAGATATGGACTAGCGGGAGGTTTCTCCTACAATGAGCAGTTCTTC.

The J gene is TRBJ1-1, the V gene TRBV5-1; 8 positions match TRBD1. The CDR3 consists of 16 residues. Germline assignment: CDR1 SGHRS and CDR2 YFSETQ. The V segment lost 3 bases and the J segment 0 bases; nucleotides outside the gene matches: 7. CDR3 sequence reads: CASSSGQGPVNTEAFF. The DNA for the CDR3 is TGCGCCAGCAGCTCCGGACAGGGCCCGGTGAACACTGAAGCTTTCTTT.

The CDR3 protein is CASRPRWAGANVLTF. Written as DNA, the CDR3 is TGTGCCAGCAGGCCTAGGTGGGCTGGGGCCAACGTCCTGACTTTC. This chain connects TRBV7-9 to TRBJ2-6, with D unclear. CDR1 SEHNR and CDR2 FQNEAQ come from the germline V gene (reference sequence). The CDR3 is 15 residues long. V was clipped by 6 bases and J by 2 bases, with 11 bases between them.

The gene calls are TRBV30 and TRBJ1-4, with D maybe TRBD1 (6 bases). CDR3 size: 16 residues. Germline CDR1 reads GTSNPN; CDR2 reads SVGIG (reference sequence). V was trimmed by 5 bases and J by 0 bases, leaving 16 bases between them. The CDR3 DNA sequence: TGTGCCTGGGACCCCGGGGGGCTGACAACTAATGAAAAACTGTTTTTT. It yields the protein CAWDPGGLTTNEKLFF.

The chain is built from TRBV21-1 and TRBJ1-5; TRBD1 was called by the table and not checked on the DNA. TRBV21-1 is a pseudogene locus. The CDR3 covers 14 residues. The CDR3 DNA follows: TGTGCCAGCAGCTTGGGACAGGGGGAACAGCCCCAGCATTTT. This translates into CASSLGQGEQPQHF.

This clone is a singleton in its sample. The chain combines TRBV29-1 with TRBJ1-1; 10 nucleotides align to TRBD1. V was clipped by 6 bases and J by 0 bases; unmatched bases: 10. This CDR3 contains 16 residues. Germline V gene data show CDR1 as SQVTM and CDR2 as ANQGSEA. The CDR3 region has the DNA TGCAGCGTCCCCTCTGGGACAGGGGTTATGAACACTGAAGCTTTCTTT. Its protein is CSVPSGTGVMNTEAFF.

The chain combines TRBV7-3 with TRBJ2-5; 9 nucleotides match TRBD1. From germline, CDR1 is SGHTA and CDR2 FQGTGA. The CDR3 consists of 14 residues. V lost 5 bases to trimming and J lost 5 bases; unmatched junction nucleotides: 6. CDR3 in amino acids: CASSPTGGWETQYF. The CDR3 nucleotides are TGTGCCAGCAGCCCAACAGGGGGCTGGGAGACCCAGTACTTC.

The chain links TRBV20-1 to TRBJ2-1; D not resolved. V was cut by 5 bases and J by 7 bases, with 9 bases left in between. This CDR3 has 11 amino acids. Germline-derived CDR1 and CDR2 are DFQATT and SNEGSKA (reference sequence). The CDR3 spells CSAVSANEQFF. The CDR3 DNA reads TGCAGTGCTGTATCTGCGAATGAGCAGTTCTTC.

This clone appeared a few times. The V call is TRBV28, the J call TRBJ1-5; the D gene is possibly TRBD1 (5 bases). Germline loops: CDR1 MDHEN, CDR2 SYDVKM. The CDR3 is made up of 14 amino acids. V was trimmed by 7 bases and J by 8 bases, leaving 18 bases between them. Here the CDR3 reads CASTSGGGREPQHF. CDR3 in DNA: TGTGCCAGCACCTCTGGGGGAGGAAGGGAGCCCCAGCATTTT.

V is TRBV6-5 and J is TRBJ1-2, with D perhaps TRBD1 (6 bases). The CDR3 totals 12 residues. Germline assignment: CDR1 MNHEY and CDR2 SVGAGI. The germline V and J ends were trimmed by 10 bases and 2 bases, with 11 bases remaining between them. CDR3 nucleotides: TGTGCCACCATTCAGGGGAACTATGGCTACACCTTC. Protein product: CATIQGNYGYTF.

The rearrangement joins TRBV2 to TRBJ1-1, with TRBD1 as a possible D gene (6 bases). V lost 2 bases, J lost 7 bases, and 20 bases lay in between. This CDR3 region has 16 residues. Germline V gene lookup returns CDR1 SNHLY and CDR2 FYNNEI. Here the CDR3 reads CASSERLGQGLNEAFF. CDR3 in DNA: TGTGCCAGCAGTGAAAGGTTAGGTCAGGGGTTGAATGAAGCTTTCTTT.

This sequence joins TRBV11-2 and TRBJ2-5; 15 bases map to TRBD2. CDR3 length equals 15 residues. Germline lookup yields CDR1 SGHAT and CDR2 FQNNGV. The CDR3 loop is CAVGLAGGEQETQYF. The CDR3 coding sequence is TGTGCTGTGGGACTAGCGGGGGGTGAGCAAGAGACCCAGTACTTC. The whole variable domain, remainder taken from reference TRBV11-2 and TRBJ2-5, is EAGVAQSPRYKIIEKRQSVAFWCNPISGHATLYWYQQILGQGPKLLIQFQNNGVVDDSQLPKDRFSAERLKGVDSTLKIQPAKLEDSAVYLCAVGLAGGEQETQYFGPGTRLLVL.

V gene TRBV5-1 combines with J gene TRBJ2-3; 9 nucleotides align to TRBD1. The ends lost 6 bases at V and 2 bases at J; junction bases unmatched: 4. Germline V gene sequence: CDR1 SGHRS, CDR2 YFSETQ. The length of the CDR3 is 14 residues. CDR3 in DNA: TGCGCCAGCATTCGGGACAGGGACACAGATACGCAGTATTTT. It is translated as CASIRDRDTDTQYF.

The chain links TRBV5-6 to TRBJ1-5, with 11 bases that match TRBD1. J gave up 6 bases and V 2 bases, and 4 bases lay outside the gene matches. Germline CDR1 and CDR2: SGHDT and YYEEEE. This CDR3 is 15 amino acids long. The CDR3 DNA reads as TGTGCCAGCAGCTTCGGACAGGGGGCTGGTCAGCCCCAGCATTTT. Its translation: CASSFGQGAGQPQHF.

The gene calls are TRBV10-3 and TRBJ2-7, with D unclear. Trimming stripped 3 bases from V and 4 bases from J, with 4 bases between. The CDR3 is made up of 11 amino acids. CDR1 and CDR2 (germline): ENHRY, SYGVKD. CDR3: CAISDIYEQYF. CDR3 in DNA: TGTGCCATCAGTGACATTTACGAGCAGTACTTC.

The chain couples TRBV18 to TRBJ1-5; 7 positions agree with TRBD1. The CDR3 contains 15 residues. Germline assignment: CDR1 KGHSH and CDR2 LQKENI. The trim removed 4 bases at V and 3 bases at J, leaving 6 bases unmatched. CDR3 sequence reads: CASSLDRVLNQPQHF. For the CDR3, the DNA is TGTGCCAGCTCACTAGACAGGGTGCTCAATCAGCCCCAGCATTTT.

The CDR3 bases are TGTGCCAGCAGCTCGGGACTAGCGAACGATGAGCAGTTCTTC. Protein: CASSSGLANDEQFF. The V gene is TRBV7-3, the J gene TRBJ2-1; 10 positions agree with TRBD2. The CDR3 has 14 amino acids. Unmatched junction bases numbered 5, after V lost 4 bases and J lost 8 bases. From germline, CDR1 is SGHTA and CDR2 FQGTGA.

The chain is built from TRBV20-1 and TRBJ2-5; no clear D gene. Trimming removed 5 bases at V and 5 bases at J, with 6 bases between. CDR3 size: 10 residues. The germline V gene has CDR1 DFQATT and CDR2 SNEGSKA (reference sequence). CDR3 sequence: CSAQRETQYF. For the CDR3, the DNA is TGCAGTGCTCAGAGGGAGACCCAGTACTTC.

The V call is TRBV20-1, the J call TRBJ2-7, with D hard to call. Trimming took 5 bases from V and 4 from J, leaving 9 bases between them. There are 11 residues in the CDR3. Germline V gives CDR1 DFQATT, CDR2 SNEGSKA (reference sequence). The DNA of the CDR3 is TGCAGTGCTGGATCCCGATACGAGCAGTACTTC. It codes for CSAGSRYEQYF.

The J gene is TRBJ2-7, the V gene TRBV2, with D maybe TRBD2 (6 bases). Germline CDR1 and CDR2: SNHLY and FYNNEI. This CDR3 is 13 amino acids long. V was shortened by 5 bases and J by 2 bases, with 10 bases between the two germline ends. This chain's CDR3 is CASSPGGPYEQYF. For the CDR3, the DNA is TGTGCCAGCAGTCCCGGGGGACCCTACGAGCAGTACTTC.

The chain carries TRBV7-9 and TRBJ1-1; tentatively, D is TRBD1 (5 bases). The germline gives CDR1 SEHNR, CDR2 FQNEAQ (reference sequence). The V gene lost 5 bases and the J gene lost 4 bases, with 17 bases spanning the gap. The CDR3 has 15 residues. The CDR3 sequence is CASSTQTVSSTEAFF. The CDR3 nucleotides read TGTGCCAGCAGCACCCAGACAGTGTCGAGCACTGAAGCTTTCTTT.

For the CDR3, the DNA is TGTGCCACCCCGCCCTACAGTACCTACGAGCAGTACTTC. It specifies CATPPYSTYEQYF. The chain employs TRBV19 and TRBJ2-7; D uncertain. The V and J ends lost 10 bases and 2 bases respectively, with 15 bases between them. CDR1 is LNHDA and CDR2 is SQIVND in the germline V gene (reference sequence). CDR3 size: 13 residues.